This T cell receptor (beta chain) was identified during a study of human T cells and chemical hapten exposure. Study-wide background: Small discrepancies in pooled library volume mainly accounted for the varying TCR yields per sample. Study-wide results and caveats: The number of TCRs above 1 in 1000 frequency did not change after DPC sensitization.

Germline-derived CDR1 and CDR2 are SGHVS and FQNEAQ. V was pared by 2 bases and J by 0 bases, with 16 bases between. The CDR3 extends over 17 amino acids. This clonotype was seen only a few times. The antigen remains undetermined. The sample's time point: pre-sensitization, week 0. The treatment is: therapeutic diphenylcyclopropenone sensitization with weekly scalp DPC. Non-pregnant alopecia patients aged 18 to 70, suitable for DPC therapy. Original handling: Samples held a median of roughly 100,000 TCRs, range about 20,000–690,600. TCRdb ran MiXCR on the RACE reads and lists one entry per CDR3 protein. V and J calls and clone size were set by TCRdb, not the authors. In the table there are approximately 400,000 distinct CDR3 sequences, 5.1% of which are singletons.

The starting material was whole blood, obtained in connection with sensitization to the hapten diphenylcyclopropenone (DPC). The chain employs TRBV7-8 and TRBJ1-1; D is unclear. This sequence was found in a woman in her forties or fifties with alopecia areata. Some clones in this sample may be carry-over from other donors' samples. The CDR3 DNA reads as TGTGCCAGCAGCTTATTTAGTCCGACCGGGATGAACACTGAAGCTTTCTTT. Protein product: CASSLFSPTGMNTEAFF. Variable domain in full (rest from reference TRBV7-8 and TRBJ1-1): GAGVSQSPRYKVAKRGQDVALRCDPISGHVSLFWYQQALGQGPEFLTYFQNEAQLDKSGLPSDRFFAERPEGSVSTLKIQRTQQEDSAVYLCASSLFSPTGMNTEAFFGQGTRLTVV.